This T cell receptor (beta chain) originates from a study of shared clonotypes between healthy human individuals. Method: immunoSEQ multiplex PCR; TCRdb's copy keeps in-frame clones and lacks some. The table has just over 2,000,000 clones, 90% to 95% seen once. Trimming shortened V by 5 bases and J by 4 bases, and 17 bases separated the two germline ends. Germline assignment: CDR1 SGHAT and CDR2 FQNNGV. The CDR3 totals 16 residues. The TCR originated in a man between 18 and 29 years old in good health. The rearrangement joins TRBV11-2 to TRBJ2-2; D is undetermined. Sequenced: naive CD4+ T cells sorted from blood. Subset specified: CD45RA+ positively selected. This CDR3 is CASSLVFGPPTGELFF. DNA for the CDR3: TGTGCCAGCAGCCTAGTCTTTGGACCCCCCACCGGGGAGCTGTTTTTT. The full variable domain, rest sourced from reference TRBV11-2 and TRBJ2-2, is EAGVAQSPRYKIIEKRQSVAFWCNPISGHATLYWYQQILGQGPKLLIQFQNNGVVDDSQLPKDRFSAERLKGVDSTLKIQPAKLEDSAVYLCASSLVFGPPTGELFFGEGSRLTVL.